Presented here are 26 T cell receptor beta chains from one specimen sequenced in a study of blood T cell repertoires in COVID-19. Sequencing was performed with immunoSEQ multiplex PCR; in TCRdb, only in-frame clones are kept and a portion is missing. The table has around 260,000 clones, 80% to 90% seen once. Sequencing was carried out using peripheral blood. The receptors derive from a middle-aged woman who had recovered from COVID-19.

J is TRBJ1-1 and V is TRBV3-1 (or the pseudogene TRBV3-2); D is unresolved. Germline V gives CDR1 LGHDT, CDR2 YNNKEL (reference sequence). This CDR3 region has 16 residues. Trimming pared 0 bases from V and 4 bases from J, leaving 15 bases between. The CDR3 is CASSQDHAGLGTEAFF. In DNA, the CDR3 is TGTGCCAGCAGCCAAGATCATGCGGGGTTAGGCACTGAAGCTTTCTTT.

This CDR3 is CASKWGGRNTEAFF. CDR3 sequence (DNA): TGTGCCAGTAAATGGGGAGGGAGGAACACTGAAGCTTTCTTT. V usage is TRBV19 and J usage is TRBJ1-1; unclear D gene. The germline CDR1 and CDR2 sequences are LNHDA and SQIVND (reference sequence). Trimming left V 7 bases short and J 1 base short, with 13 bases between. CDR3 size: 14 residues. The whole variable domain, filled in from reference TRBV19 and TRBJ1-1, reads DGGITQSPKYLFRKEGQNVTLSCEQNLNHDAMYWYRQDPGQGLRLIYYSQIVNDFQKGDIAEGYSVSREKKESFPLTVTSAQKNPTAFYLCASKWGGRNTEAFFGQGTRLTVV.

The J gene is TRBJ2-2, the V gene TRBV6-1; a possible D gene is TRBD1 (6 bases). This CDR3 is built from 16 residues. Germline loops: CDR1 MNHNS, CDR2 SASEGT. Trimming pared 1 base from V and 5 bases from J, leaving 14 bases between. The CDR3 spells CASSEVGGITTGELFF. The CDR3 region has the DNA TGTGCCAGCAGTGAAGTAGGGGGAATAACGACCGGGGAGCTGTTTTTT.

The V and J genes are TRBV24-1 and TRBJ2-5; the D gene is possibly TRBD1 (6 bases). Trimming pared 8 bases from V and 5 bases from J, leaving 14 bases between. Germline V gene lookup returns CDR1 KGHDR and CDR2 SFDVKD. This CDR3 region has 13 residues. The CDR3 bases are TGTGCCACCAAAGCTCTGGACAGCGAGACCCAGTACTTC. Translation: CATKALDSETQYF.

The V call is TRBV9, the J call TRBJ1-1; perhaps TRBD1 as D (5 bases). In germline, CDR1 is SGDLS, CDR2 YYNGEE. V gave up 1 base and J gave up 5 bases, with 9 bases separating them. This CDR3 comprises 13 residues. The CDR3 sequence: CASSVIGGTEAFF. CDR3 DNA: TGTGCCAGCAGCGTAATCGGGGGAACTGAAGCTTTCTTT. Looking up the rest from reference TRBV9 and TRBJ1-1 gives the full variable domain: DSGVTQTPKHLITATGQRVTLRCSPRSGDLSVYWYQQSLDQGLQFLIQYYNGEERAKGNILERFSAQQFPDLHSELNLSSLELGDSALYFCASSVIGGTEAFFGQGTRLTVV.

The chain uses TRBV3-1 (or the pseudogene TRBV3-2) and TRBJ1-2, with a tentative D call TRBD1 (5 bases). V was cut by 0 bases and J by 8 bases, with 16 bases left in between. Germline CDR1 and CDR2: LGHDT and YNNKEL (reference sequence). This CDR3 is built from 15 residues. Written as DNA, the CDR3 is TGTGCCAGCAGCCAAGATAGCGGGCAGGGAAAAGGCTACACCTTC. Translated: CASSQDSGQGKGYTF.

This rearrangement joins TRBV19 to TRBJ1-1, with a weak D call TRBD1 (6 bases). This CDR3 comprises 15 residues. Trimming cost V 3 bases and J 1 base, with 12 bases left between them. Germline CDR1 and CDR2: LNHDA and SQIVND (reference sequence). CDR3 region: CASSILDRTNTEAFF. The CDR3 DNA follows: TGTGCCAGTAGTATCTTGGACAGAACGAACACTGAAGCTTTCTTT. The complete variable domain, with remaining parts taken from reference TRBV19 and TRBJ1-1, reads DGGITQSPKYLFRKEGQNVTLSCEQNLNHDAMYWYRQDPGQGLRLIYYSQIVNDFQKGDIAEGYSVSREKKESFPLTVTSAQKNPTAFYLCASSILDRTNTEAFFGQGTRLTVV.

This clone has a handful of counts. DNA for the CDR3: TGCGCCAGCAGCTTGGGGGTGACAGGGGGTAGCGGTATACATGGCTACACCTTC. This gives the protein CASSLGVTGGSGIHGYTF. This chain connects TRBV5-1 to TRBJ1-2, with 9 positions matching TRBD1. Trimming removed 0 bases from V and 6 bases from J; junction bases left unmatched: 15. CDR3 length equals 18 residues. CDR1 SGHRS and CDR2 YFSETQ come from the germline V gene.

This sequence joins TRBV13 and TRBJ1-2; D may be TRBD1 (6 bases). Germline-derived CDR1 and CDR2 are PRHDT and FYEKMQ (reference sequence). This CDR3 comprises 14 residues. V dropped 7 bases and J dropped 7 bases, with 19 bases sitting between them. The CDR3 sequence is CASTPEGVVGGYTF. The CDR3 DNA sequence: TGTGCCAGCACCCCCGAGGGGGTGGTTGGTGGCTACACCTTC.

Concerning this clone: Other DNA sequences of this sample code for an identical CDR3. The rearrangement links TRBV6-5 to TRBJ1-5; TRBD1 matches 10 bases. CDR1 MNHEY and CDR2 SVGAGI come from the germline V gene. Germline trimming cut 6 bases from V and 1 base from J; bases unmatched to any gene: 3. The CDR3 loop spans 15 amino acids. CDR3 amino acids: CASRRQGASNQPQHF. DNA of the CDR3: TGTGCCAGCAGGAGACAGGGGGCGAGCAATCAGCCCCAGCATTTT.

About this clone itself: The germline gene is not matched at one end of the junction; a read error may be the cause. V is TRBV19 and J is TRBJ2-1; D not resolved. This CDR3 spans 11 amino acids. The V gene's germline CDR1 is LNHDA and CDR2 SQIVND (reference sequence). CDR3 amino acids: CASSTIRGTIF. CDR3 nucleotide sequence: TGTGCCAGTAGTACTATCCGCGGTACGATCTTC.

The table lists this clone with a few counts. This chain connects TRBV4-1 to TRBJ2-1; TRBD2 matches at 7 bases. CDR3 length: 14 amino acids. V lost 1 base to trimming and J lost 11 bases; unmatched junction nucleotides: 8. CDR1 and CDR2 from the germline V gene are MGHRA and YSYEKL. The CDR3 region is CASSQVAAGGKQFF. CDR3 DNA: TGCGCCAGCAGCCAAGTGGCGGCCGGGGGGAAGCAGTTCTTC.

The V and J genes are TRBV9 and TRBJ1-3; D is uncertain. Germline V gene lookup returns CDR1 SGDLS and CDR2 YYNGEE. V was clipped by 1 base and J by 3 bases, with 8 bases between them. The CDR3 extends over 14 amino acids. This CDR3 is CASSVSRGGNTIYF. The CDR3 bases are TGTGCCAGCAGCGTATCGCGGGGTGGAAACACCATATATTTT.

This chain connects TRBV4-1 to TRBJ1-5, with a possible D match to TRBD1 (5 bases). This CDR3 contains 17 residues. Germline lookup yields CDR1 MGHRA and CDR2 YSYEKL. Between the trimmed V and J ends, which lost 0 bases and 0 bases, there was a span of 12 bases. The CDR3 region is CASSQDSGYNSNQPQHF. DNA of the CDR3: TGCGCCAGCAGCCAAGATTCAGGGTATAATAGCAATCAGCCCCAGCATTTT.

In DNA, the CDR3 is TGCGCCAGCAGCCAAGTCGACAGCCCCGCTAGCAATCAGCCCCAGCATTTT. This codes for CASSQVDSPASNQPQHF. The J gene is TRBJ1-5, the V gene TRBV4-1; D is perhaps TRBD1 (5 bases). The CDR3 is 17 amino acids. Germline V lookup: CDR1 MGHRA, CDR2 YSYEKL. Between the trimmed V and J ends, which lost 1 base and 0 bases, there was a span of 13 bases.

As to this clone: A single base separates this from a much larger clone, so it may be a read error. CDR3: CASSVATTDTQYF. CDR3 bases: TGTGCCAGCAGCGTAGCTACCACAGATACGCAGTATTTT. V usage is TRBV9 and J usage is TRBJ2-3; D remains ambiguous. The V gene lost 0 bases and the J gene lost 2 bases, with 4 bases spanning the gap. This CDR3 contains 13 residues. The V gene's germline CDR1 is SGDLS and CDR2 YYNGEE.

V is TRBV6-5 and J is TRBJ1-6; 9 bases line up with TRBD1. Germline lookup yields CDR1 MNHEY and CDR2 SVGAGI. V shed 4 bases, J shed 10 bases, and the junction held 8 bases outside the gene matches. The CDR3 is 15 amino acids. CDR3: CASSSGQGGLSPLHF. The CDR3 bases are TGTGCCAGCAGTTCGGGACAGGGTGGATTGTCACCCCTCCACTTT.

The chain is built from TRBV2 and TRBJ1-1; 10 nucleotides match TRBD1. The CDR3 has 13 amino acids. Germline V gene sequence: CDR1 SNHLY, CDR2 FYNNEI. Trimming took 6 bases from V and 11 from J; bases not matched to a gene: 9. Here the CDR3 DNA reads TGTGCCAGCAGACGGGGACAGGGGAGTCTGGCTTTCTTT. Its protein is CASRRGQGSLAFF.

The table lists this clone with a few counts. V usage is TRBV4-1 and J usage is TRBJ2-2; no clear D. CDR3 length equals 16 residues. Germline-derived CDR1 and CDR2 are MGHRA and YSYEKL. V lost 0 bases and J 4 bases, leaving 12 bases between the germline ends. The CDR3 DNA is TGCGCCAGCAGCCAAGACTTGGCTTCCAGCACCGGGGAGCTGTTTTTT. This sequence encodes CASSQDLASSTGELFF.

The chain uses TRBV29-1 and TRBJ2-3, with TRBD1 matching 11 bases. V dropped 7 bases and J dropped 3; count of bases not matched to a gene: 6. This CDR3 contains 14 residues. The germline gives CDR1 SQVTM, CDR2 ANQGSEA. The CDR3 region is CSAGRDRGTDTQYF. CDR3 in DNA: TGCAGCGCCGGAAGGGACAGGGGGACAGATACGCAGTATTTT.

This clone was recorded once. The chain links TRBV10-3 to TRBJ1-2; D might be TRBD1 (6 bases). The length of the CDR3 is 14 residues. Trimming cost V 3 bases and J 4 bases, with 12 bases left between them. The germline CDR1 and CDR2 sequences are ENHRY and SYGVKD. The CDR3 loop is CAISDLGASYGYTF. CDR3 coding DNA: TGTGCCATCAGTGATTTGGGGGCCAGCTATGGCTACACCTTC.

V gene TRBV19 combines with J gene TRBJ1-6; a possible D gene is TRBD1 (6 bases). This CDR3 is built from 15 residues. Germline CDR1 and CDR2: LNHDA and SQIVND (reference sequence). V was cut by 5 bases and J by 2 bases, with 10 bases left in between. The CDR3 sequence is CASSGPGAYNSPLHF. CDR3 nucleotides: TGTGCCAGTAGTGGTCCAGGGGCCTATAATTCACCCCTCCACTTT.

This clone was detected ten times or more. The chain recombines TRBV6-4 with TRBJ1-6; TRBD1 might be the D (6 bases). CDR1 MRHNA and CDR2 SNTAGT come from the germline V gene. CDR3 length: 14 amino acids. Trimming stripped 4 bases from V and 8 bases from J, with 12 bases between. CDR3 amino acids: CASSGNRVDSPLHF. CDR3 DNA: TGTGCCAGCAGTGGTAACAGGGTAGATTCACCCCTCCACTTT.

The chain joins TRBV18 to TRBJ2-2; 11 bases align to TRBD1. The CDR3 covers 15 residues. The V gene end was trimmed by 4 bases and the J gene end by 7 bases; junction bases not matched to a gene: 5. Germline V gives CDR1 KGHSH, CDR2 LQKENI. CDR3: CASSLRTGGGGELFF. The CDR3 DNA is TGTGCCAGCTCACTCCGGACAGGGGGCGGCGGGGAGCTGTTTTTT.

The chain recombines TRBV18 with TRBJ1-1; D possibly corresponds to TRBD1 (5 bases). This CDR3 is 14 amino acids long. The V gene lost 4 bases and the J gene lost 5 bases, with 14 bases spanning the gap. Germline loops: CDR1 KGHSH, CDR2 LQKENI. CDR3 sequence (DNA): TGTGCCAGCTCACTGGAGGGGCGTGGGACTGAAGCTTTCTTT. Translated, it gives CASSLEGRGTEAFF.

V and J are TRBV2 and TRBJ2-1, with TRBD2 matching 13 bases. This CDR3 has 18 amino acids. V dropped 6 bases and J dropped 7; count of bases not matched to a gene: 15. Germline CDR1 reads SNHLY; CDR2 reads FYNNEI. DNA for the CDR3: TGTGCCAGCAGCGATCCCAGAGGACTAGCGGGGGCGCTAAATGAGCAGTTCTTC. Its translation: CASSDPRGLAGALNEQFF.